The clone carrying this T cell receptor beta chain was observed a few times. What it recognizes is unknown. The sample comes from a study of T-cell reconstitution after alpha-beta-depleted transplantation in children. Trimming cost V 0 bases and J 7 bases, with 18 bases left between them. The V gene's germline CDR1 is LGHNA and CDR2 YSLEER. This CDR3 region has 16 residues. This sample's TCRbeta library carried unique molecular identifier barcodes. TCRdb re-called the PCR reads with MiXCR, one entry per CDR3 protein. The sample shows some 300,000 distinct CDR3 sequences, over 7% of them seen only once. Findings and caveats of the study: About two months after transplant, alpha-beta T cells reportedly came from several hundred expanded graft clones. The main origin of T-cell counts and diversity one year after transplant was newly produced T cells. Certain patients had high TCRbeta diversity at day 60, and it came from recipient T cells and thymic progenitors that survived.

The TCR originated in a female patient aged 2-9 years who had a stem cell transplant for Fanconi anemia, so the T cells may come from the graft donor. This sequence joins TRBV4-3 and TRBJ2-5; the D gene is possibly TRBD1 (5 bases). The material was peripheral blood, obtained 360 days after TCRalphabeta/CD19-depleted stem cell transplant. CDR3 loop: CASSQDQTTAPMTQYF. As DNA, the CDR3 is TGCGCCAGCAGCCAAGATCAGACGACAGCCCCGATGACCCAGTACTTC.